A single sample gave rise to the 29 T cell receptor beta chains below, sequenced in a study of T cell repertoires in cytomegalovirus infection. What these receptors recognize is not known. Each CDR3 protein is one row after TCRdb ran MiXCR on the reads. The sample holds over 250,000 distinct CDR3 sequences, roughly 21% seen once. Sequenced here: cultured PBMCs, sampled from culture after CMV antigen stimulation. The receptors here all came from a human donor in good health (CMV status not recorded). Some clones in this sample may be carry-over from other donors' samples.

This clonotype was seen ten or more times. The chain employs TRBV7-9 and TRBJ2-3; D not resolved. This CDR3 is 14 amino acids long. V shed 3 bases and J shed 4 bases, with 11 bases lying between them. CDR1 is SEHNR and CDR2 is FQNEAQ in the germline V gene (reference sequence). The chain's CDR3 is CASSLSATSDTQYF. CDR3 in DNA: TGTGCCAGCAGCTTGTCGGCCACTTCAGATACGCAGTATTTT.

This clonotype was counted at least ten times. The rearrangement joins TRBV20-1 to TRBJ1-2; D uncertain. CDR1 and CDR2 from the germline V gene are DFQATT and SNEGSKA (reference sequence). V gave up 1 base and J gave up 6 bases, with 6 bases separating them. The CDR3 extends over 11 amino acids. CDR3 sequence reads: CSARVSDGYTF. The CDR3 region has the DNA TGCAGTGCTAGAGTGTCGGATGGCTACACCTTC.

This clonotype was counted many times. Here the CDR3 reads CASSSRQTSGGTEAFF. Here the CDR3 DNA reads TGTGCCAGCAGCTCCCGCCAAACCAGCGGGGGCACTGAAGCTTTCTTT. The chain joins TRBV7-2 to TRBJ1-1, with D maybe TRBD1 (5 bases). V was cut by 4 bases and J by 4 bases, with 19 bases left in between. CDR1 is SGHTA and CDR2 is FQGNSA in the germline V gene. This CDR3 comprises 16 residues.

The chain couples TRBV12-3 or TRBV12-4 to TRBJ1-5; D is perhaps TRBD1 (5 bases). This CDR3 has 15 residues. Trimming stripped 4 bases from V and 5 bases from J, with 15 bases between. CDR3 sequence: CASSSSDKNDQPQHF. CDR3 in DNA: TGTGCCAGCAGTTCCTCGGACAAGAACGATCAGCCCCAGCATTTT.

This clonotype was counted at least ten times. CDR3 in DNA: TGTGCTAGTGGTTCGGGCTCCTACAATGAGCAGTTCTTC. Its translation: CASGSGSYNEQFF. This chain connects TRBV12-5 to TRBJ2-1, with no clear D. Between the trimmed V and J ends, which lost 4 bases and 0 bases, there was a span of 4 bases. The CDR3 consists of 13 residues. The germline V gene has CDR1 LGHNT and CDR2 FRNRAP.

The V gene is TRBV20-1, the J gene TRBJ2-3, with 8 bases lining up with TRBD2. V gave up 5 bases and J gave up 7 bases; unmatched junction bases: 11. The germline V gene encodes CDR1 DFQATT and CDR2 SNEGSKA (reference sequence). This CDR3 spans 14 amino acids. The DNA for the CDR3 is TGCAGTGCTCCCGGGACTAGGACCTTCAATACGCAGTATTTT. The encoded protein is CSAPGTRTFNTQYF.

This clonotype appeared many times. The CDR3 DNA reads TGTGCCAGCAGTTTAAGCAATGAGCAGTTCTTC. It specifies CASSLSNEQFF. This sequence joins TRBV28 and TRBJ2-1, with D unclear. CDR3 size: 11 residues. Deletions cut 2 bases from V and 6 bases from J, with 2 bases between. From germline, CDR1 is MDHEN and CDR2 SYDVKM.

In nucleotides, the CDR3 is TGTGCCAGTAGACTCCCAGTGGGCAGGTCTCCCGGGGAGCTGTTTTTT. It translates to CASRLPVGRSPGELFF. The chain uses TRBV19 and TRBJ2-2; no clear D gene. The CDR3 is 16 amino acids. Looked up from germline, CDR1 is LNHDA and CDR2 is SQIVND (reference sequence). Trimming stripped 6 bases from V and 6 bases from J, with 20 bases between.

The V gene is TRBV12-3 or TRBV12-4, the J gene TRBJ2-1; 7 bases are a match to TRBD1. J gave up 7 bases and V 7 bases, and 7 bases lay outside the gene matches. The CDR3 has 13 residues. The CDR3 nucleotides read TGTGCCAGCAATAGACAGGGTAGGAATGAGCAGTTCTTC. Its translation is CASNRQGRNEQFF.

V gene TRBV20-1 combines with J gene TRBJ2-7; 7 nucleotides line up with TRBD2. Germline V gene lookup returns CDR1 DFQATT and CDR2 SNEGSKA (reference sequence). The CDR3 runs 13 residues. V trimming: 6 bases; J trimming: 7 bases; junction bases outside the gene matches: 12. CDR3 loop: CSATSQGLGEQYF. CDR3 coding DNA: TGCAGTGCGACTAGCCAAGGGTTGGGGGAGCAGTACTTC.

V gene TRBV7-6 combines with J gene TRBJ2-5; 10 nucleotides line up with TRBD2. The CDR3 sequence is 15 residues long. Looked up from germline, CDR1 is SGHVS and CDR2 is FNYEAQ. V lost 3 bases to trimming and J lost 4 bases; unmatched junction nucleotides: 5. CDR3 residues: CASSFQEREGETQYF. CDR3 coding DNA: TGTGCCAGCAGCTTCCAGGAGCGGGAGGGAGAGACCCAGTACTTC.

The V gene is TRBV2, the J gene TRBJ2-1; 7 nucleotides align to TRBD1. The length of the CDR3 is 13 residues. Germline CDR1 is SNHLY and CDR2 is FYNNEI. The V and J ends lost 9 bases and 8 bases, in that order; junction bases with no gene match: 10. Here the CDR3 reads CARKTGYGDEQFF. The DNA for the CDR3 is TGTGCCAGGAAGACAGGGTATGGCGATGAGCAGTTCTTC.

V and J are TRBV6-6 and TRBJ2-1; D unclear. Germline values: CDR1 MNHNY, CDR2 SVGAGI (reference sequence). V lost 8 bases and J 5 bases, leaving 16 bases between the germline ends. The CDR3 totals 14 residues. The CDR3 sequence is CASGFLGVNNEQFF. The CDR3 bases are TGTGCCAGCGGGTTCTTGGGCGTTAACAATGAGCAGTTCTTC.

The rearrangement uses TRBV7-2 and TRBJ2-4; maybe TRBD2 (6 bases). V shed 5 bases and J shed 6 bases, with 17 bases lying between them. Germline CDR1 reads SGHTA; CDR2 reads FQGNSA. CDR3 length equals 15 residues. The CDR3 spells CASSPRLVNRNIQYF. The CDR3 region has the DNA TGTGCCAGCAGCCCCCGACTAGTAAACAGAAACATTCAGTACTTC.

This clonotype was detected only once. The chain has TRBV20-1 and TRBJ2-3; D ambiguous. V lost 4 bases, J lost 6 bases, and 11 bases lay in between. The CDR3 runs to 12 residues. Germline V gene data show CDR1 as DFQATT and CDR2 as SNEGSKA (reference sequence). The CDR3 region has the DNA TGCAGTGCTATTGGTCGGGCGGATACGCAGTATTTT. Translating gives CSAIGRADTQYF.

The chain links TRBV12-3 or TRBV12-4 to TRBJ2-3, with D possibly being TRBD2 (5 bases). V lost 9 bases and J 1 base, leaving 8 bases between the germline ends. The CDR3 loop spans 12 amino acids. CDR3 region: CASQEGTDTQYF. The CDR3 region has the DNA TGTGCCAGTCAGGAGGGCACAGATACGCAGTATTTT.

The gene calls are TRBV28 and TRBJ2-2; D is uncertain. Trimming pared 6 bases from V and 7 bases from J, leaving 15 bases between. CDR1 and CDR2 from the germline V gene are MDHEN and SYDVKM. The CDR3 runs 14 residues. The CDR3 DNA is TGTGCCAGCAGCCGGCTCGCCCTTGGCGGGGAGCTGTTTTTT. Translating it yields CASSRLALGGELFF.

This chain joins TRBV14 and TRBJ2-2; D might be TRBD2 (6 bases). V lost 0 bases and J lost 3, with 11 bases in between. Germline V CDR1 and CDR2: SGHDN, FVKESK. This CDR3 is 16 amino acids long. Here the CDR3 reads CASSQDPGVHTGELFF. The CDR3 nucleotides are TGTGCCAGCAGCCAAGATCCGGGAGTCCACACCGGGGAGCTGTTTTTT.

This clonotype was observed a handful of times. The CDR3, as DNA: TGTGCCAGCAGTTACTCGCCACGTCTCTGGAGCCCAGGAGTCTATGGCTACACCTTC. Protein: CASSYSPRLWSPGVYGYTF. V gene TRBV6-6 combines with J gene TRBJ1-2; D ambiguous. The CDR3 sequence is 19 residues long. Germline CDR1 MNHNY, CDR2 SVGAGI (reference sequence). The V end was cut by 0 bases, the J end by 4 bases, with 24 bases between.

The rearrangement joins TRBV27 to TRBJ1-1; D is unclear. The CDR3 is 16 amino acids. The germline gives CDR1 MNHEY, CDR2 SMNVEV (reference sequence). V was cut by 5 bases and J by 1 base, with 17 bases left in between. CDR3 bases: TGTGCCAGCAGTCCCTTGGACCTCCTTGCGAACACTGAAGCTTTCTTT. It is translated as CASSPLDLLANTEAFF.

The CDR3 spells CATSDLSGNYGYTF. The CDR3 bases are TGTGCCACCAGTGACCTCTCAGGGAACTATGGCTACACCTTC. The chain couples TRBV24-1 to TRBJ1-2; a weak D match, TRBD1 (5 bases). Germline CDR1 reads KGHDR; CDR2 reads SFDVKD. The V gene lost 4 bases and the J gene lost 2 bases, with 10 bases spanning the gap. The CDR3 is 14 amino acids.

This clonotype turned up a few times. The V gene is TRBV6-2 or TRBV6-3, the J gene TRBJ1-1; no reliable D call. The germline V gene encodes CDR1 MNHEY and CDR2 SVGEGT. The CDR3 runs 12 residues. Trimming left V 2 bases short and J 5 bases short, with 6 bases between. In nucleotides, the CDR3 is TGTGCCAGCAGTTACATGGTTACTGAAGCTTTCTTT. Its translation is CASSYMVTEAFF.

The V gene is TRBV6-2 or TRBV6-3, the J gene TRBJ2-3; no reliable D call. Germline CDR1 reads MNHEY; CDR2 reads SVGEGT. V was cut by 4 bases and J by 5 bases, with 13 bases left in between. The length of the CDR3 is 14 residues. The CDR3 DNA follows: TGTGCCAGCAGTTTGGCTCCCTCTCGAGATACGCAGTATTTT. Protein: CASSLAPSRDTQYF.

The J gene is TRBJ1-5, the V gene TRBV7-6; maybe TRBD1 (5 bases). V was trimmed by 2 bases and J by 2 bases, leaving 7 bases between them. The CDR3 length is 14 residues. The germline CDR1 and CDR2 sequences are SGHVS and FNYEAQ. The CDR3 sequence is CASSLQGRNQPQHF. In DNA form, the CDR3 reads TGTGCCAGCAGCTTACAGGGTCGCAATCAGCCCCAGCATTTT.

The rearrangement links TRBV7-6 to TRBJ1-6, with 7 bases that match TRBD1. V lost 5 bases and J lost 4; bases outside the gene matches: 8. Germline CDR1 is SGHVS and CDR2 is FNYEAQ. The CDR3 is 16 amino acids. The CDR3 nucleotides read TGTGCCAGCAGCGACTCTCCGGGACAGTATAATTCACCCCTCCACTTT. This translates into CASSDSPGQYNSPLHF.

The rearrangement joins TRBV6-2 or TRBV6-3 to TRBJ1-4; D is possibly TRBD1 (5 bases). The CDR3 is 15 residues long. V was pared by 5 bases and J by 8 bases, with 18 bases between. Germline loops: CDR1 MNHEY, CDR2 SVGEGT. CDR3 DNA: TGTGCCAGCAGTCCGACAGCGTCTCCGGGCGAAAAACTGTTTTTT. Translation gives CASSPTASPGEKLFF.

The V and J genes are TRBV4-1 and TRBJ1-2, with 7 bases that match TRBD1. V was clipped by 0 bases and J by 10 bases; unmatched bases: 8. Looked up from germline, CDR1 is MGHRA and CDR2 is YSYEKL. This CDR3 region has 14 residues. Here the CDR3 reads CASSQDFGDSIYTF. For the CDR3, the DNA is TGCGCCAGCAGCCAAGATTTCGGGGACAGCATCTACACCTTC.

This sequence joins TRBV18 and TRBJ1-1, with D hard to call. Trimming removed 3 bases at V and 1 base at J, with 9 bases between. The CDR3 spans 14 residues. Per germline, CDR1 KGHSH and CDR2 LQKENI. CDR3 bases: TGTGCCAGCTCACCTCAGGAAACGAACACTGAAGCTTTCTTT. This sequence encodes CASSPQETNTEAFF.

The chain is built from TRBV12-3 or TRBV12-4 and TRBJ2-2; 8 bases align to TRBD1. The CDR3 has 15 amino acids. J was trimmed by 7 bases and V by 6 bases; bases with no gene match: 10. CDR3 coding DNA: TGTGCCAGCAGCAGCAGGGGGCTAGCGAGCGGGGAGCTGTTTTTT. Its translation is CASSSRGLASGELFF.